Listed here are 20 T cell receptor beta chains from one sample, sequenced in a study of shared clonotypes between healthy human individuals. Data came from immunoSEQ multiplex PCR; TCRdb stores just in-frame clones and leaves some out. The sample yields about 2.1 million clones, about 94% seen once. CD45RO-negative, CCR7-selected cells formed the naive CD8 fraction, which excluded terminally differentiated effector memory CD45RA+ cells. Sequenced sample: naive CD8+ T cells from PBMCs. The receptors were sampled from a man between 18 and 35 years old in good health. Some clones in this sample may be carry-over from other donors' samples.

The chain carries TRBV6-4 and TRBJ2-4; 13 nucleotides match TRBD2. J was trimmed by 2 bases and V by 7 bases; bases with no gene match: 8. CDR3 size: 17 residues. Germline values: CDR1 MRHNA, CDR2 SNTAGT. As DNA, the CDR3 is TGTGCCAGCATCTACCAGGGACTAGCGGGACCCAAAAACATTCAGTACTTC. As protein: CASIYQGLAGPKNIQYF.

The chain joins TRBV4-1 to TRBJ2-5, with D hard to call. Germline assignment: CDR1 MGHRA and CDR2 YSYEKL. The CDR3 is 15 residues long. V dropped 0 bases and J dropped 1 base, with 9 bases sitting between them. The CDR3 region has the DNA TGCGCCAGCAGCCAAGAGGTTCCAGCCCAAGAGACCCAGTACTTC. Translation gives CASSQEVPAQETQYF.

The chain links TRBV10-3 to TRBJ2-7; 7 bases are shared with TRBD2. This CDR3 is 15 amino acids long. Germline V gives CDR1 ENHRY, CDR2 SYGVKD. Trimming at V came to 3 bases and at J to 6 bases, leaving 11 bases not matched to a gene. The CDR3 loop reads CAISDPRTRRGEQYF. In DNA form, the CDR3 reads TGTGCCATCAGTGACCCCCGGACTAGGCGGGGCGAGCAGTACTTC.

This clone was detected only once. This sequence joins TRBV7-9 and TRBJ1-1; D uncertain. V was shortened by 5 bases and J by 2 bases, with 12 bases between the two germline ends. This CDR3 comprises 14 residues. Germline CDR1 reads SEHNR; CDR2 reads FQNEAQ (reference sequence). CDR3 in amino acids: CASSPPRLNTEAFF. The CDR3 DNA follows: TGTGCCAGCAGCCCTCCCCGGCTCAACACTGAAGCTTTCTTT.

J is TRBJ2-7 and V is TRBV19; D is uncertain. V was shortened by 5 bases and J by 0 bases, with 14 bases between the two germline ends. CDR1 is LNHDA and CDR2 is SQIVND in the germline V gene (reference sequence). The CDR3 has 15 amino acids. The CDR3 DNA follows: TGTGCCAGTAGTGCCCTACTGACGAGCTCCTACGAGCAGTACTTC. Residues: CASSALLTSSYEQYF.

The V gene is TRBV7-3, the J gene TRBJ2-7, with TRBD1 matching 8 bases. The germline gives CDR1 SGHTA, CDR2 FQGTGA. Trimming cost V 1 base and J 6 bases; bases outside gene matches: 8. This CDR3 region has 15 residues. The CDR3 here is CASSLRGTGASEQYF. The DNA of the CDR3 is TGTGCCAGCAGCTTAAGAGGGACAGGTGCGTCCGAGCAGTACTTC. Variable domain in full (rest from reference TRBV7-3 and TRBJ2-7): GAGVSQTPSNKVTEKGKYVELRCDPISGHTALYWYRQSLGQGPEFLIYFQGTGAADDSGLPNDRFFAVRPEGSVSTLKIQRTERGDSAVYLCASSLRGTGASEQYFGPGTRLTVT.

CDR3 nucleotides: TGTGCCAGCAGCCAATATCCTCAGGGAGGGAAGCCTGAAGCTTTCTTT. Its protein is CASSQYPQGGKPEAFF. The rearrangement joins TRBV7-9 to TRBJ1-1; tentatively, D is TRBD1 (5 bases). This CDR3 comprises 16 residues. V lost 5 bases and J 6 bases, leaving 22 bases between the germline ends. The germline V gene has CDR1 SEHNR and CDR2 FQNEAQ (reference sequence).

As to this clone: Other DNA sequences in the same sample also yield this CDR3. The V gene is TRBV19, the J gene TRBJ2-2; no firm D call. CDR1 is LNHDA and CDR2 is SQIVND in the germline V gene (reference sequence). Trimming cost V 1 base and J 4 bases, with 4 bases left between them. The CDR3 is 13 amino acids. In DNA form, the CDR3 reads TGTGCCAGTAGTATAGGGGTCACCGGGGAGCTGTTTTTT. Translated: CASSIGVTGELFF.

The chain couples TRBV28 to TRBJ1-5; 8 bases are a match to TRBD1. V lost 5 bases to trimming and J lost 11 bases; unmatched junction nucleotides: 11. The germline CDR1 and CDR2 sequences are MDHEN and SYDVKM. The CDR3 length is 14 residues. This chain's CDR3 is CASSPTGQVRSQHF. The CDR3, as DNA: TGTGCCAGCAGTCCGACGGGACAGGTAAGGTCCCAGCATTTT.

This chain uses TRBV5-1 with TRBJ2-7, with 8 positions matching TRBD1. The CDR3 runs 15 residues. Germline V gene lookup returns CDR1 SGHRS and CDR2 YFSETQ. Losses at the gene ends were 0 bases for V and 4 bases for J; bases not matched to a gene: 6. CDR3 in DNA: TGCGCCAGCAGCTTGGGAAGGACAGGGACGTACGAGCAGTACTTC. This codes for CASSLGRTGTYEQYF.

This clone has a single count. In nucleotides, the CDR3 is TGCGCCACCAATCGTGGCGGGAACACTGAAGCTTTCTTT. It is translated as CATNRGGNTEAFF. The J gene is TRBJ1-1, the V gene TRBV5-1, with unresolved D. With 9 bases removed from V and 1 base from J, the gap between germline ends came to 13 bases. Germline values: CDR1 SGHRS, CDR2 YFSETQ. This CDR3 is built from 13 residues.

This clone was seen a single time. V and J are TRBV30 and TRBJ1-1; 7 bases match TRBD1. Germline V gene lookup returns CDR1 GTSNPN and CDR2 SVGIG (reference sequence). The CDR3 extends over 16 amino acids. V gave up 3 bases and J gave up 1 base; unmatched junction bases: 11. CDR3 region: CAWSSRVQGENTEAFF. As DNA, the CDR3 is TGTGCCTGGAGCTCCAGAGTCCAGGGGGAGAACACTGAAGCTTTCTTT.

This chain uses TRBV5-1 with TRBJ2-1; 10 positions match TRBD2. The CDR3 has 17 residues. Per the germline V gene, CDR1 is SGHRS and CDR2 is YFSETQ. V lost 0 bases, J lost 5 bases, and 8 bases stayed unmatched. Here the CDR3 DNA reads TGCGCCAGCAGCTTGGTTCCCGGGACTAGCGAGAACAATGAGCAGTTCTTC. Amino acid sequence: CASSLVPGTSENNEQFF.

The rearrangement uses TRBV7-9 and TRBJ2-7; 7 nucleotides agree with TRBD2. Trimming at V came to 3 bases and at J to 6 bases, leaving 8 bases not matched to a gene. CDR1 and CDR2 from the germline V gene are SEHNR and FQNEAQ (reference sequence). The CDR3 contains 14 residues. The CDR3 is CASSFGGSAGEQYF. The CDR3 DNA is TGTGCCAGCAGCTTTGGCGGGAGTGCCGGCGAGCAGTACTTC.

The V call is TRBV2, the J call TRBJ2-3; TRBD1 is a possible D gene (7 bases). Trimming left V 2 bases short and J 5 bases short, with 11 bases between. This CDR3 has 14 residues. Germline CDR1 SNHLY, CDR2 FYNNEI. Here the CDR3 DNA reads TGTGCCAGCAGTGAATTCCAGGGGGGAGATACGCAGTATTTT. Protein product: CASSEFQGGDTQYF. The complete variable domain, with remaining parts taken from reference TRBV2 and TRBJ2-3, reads EPEVTQTPSHQVTQMGQEVILRCVPISNHLYFYWYRQILGQKVEFLVSFYNNEISEKSEIFDDQFSVERPDGSNFTLKIRSTKLEDSAMYFCASSEFQGGDTQYFGPGTRLTVL.

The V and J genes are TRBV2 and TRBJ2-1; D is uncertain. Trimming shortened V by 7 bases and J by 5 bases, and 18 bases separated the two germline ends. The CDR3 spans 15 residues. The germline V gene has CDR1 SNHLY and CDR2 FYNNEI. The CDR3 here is CASTLSSARHNEQFF. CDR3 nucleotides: TGTGCCAGCACCCTAAGTTCTGCCCGGCACAATGAGCAGTTCTTC.

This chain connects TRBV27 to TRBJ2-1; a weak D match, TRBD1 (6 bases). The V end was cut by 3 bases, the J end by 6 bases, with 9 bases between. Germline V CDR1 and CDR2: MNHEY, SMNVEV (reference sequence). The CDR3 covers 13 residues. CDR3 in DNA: TGTGCCAGCAGTTTTGGACAGCCCAATGAGCAGTTCTTC. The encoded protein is CASSFGQPNEQFF.

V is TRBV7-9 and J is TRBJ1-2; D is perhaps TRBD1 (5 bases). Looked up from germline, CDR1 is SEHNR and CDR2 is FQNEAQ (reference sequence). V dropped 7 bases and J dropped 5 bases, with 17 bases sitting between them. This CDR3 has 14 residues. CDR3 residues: CASTPPAGLYGYTF. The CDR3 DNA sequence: TGTGCCAGCACCCCCCCGGCAGGGCTTTATGGCTACACCTTC.

CDR3 bases: TGTGCCAGCAGCTCCCGGGACAGGGATAACTATGGCTACACCTTC. It encodes CASSSRDRDNYGYTF. This chain connects TRBV11-2 to TRBJ1-2; 9 bases fit TRBD1. This CDR3 is 15 amino acids long. Trimming cost V 4 bases and J 1 base; bases outside gene matches: 4. Germline CDR1 and CDR2: SGHAT and FQNNGV.

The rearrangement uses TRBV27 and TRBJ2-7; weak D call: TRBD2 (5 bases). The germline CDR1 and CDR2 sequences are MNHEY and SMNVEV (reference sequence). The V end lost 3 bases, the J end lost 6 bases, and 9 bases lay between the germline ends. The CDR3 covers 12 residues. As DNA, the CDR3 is TGTGCCAGCAGTTTTGACGGAGGCGAGCAGTACTTC. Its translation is CASSFDGGEQYF.